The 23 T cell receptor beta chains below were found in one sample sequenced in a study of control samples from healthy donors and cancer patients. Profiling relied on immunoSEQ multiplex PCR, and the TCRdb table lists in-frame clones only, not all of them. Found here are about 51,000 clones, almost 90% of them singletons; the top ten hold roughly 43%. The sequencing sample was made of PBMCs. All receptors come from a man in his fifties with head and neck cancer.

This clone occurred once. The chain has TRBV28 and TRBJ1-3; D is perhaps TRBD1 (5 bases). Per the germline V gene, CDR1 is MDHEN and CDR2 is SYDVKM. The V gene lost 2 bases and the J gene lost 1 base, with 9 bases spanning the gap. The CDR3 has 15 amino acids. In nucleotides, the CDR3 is TGTGCCAGCAGTTTACCAGGGACTTCTGGAAACACCATATATTTT. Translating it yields CASSLPGTSGNTIYF. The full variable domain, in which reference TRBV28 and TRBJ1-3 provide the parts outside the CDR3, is DVKVTQSSRYLVKRTGEKVFLECVQDMDHENMFWYRQDPGLGLRLIYFSYDVKMKEKGDIPEGYSVSREKKERFSLILESASTNQTSMYLCASSLPGTSGNTIYFGEGSWLTVV.

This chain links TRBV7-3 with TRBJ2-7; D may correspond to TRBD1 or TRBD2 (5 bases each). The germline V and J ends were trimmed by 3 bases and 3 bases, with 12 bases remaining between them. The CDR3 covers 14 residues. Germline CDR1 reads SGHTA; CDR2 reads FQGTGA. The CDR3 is CASSFGAGGYEQYF. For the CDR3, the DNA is TGTGCCAGCAGCTTTGGGGCTGGAGGCTACGAGCAGTACTTC. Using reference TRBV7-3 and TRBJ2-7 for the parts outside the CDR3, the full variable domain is GAGVSQTPSNKVTEKGKYVELRCDPISGHTALYWYRQSLGQGPEFLIYFQGTGAADDSGLPNDRFFAVRPEGSVSTLKIQRTERGDSAVYLCASSFGAGGYEQYFGPGTRLTVT.

The CDR3 DNA reads as TGTGCCAGCTCTCGGGACAGGATTAATTCACCCCTCCACTTT. Translated: CASSRDRINSPLHF. The V gene is TRBV2, the J gene TRBJ1-6, with 8 bases lining up with TRBD1. With V trimmed by 8 bases and J by 6 bases, 6 bases remained unmatched. The CDR3 covers 14 residues. Germline values: CDR1 SNHLY, CDR2 FYNNEI. The entire variable domain, with the rest obtained from reference TRBV2 and TRBJ1-6, is as follows: EPEVTQTPSHQVTQMGQEVILRCVPISNHLYFYWYRQILGQKVEFLVSFYNNEISEKSEIFDDQFSVERPDGSNFTLKIRSTKLEDSAMYFCASSRDRINSPLHFGNGTRLTVT.

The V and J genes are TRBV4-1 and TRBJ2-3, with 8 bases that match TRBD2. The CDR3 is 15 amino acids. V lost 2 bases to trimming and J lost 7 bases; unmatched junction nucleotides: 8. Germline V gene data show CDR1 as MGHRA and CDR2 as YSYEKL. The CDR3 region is CASSQRAGAPNTQYF. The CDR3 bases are TGCGCCAGCAGCCAACGAGCGGGGGCCCCGAATACGCAGTATTTT.

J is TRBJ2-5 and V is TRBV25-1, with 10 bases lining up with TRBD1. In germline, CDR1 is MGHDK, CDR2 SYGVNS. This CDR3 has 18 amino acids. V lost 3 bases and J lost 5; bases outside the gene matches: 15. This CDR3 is CASSDMGDRGSWGETQYF. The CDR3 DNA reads TGTGCCAGCAGTGACATGGGGGACAGGGGATCCTGGGGGGAGACCCAGTACTTC.

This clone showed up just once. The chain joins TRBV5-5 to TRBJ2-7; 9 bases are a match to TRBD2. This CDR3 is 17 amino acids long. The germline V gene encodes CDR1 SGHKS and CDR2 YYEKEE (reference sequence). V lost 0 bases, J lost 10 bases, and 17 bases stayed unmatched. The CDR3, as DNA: TGTGCCAGCAGCTTGGGCAGGGGACCGCGGGAGGGCCCCCGACAGTACTTC. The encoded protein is CASSLGRGPREGPRQYF.

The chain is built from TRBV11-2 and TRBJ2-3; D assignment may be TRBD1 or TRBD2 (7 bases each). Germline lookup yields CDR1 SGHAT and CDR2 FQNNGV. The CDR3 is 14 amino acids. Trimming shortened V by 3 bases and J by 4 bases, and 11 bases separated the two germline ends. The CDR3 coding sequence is TGTGCCAGCAGCTTGGGAGGGGGCGCAGATACGCAGTATTTT. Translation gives CASSLGGGADTQYF.

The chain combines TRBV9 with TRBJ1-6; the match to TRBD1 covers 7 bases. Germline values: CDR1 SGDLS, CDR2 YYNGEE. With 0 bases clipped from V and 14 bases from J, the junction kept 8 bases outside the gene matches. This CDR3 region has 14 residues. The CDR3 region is CASSVGQGGQTLHF. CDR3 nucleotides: TGTGCCAGCAGCGTAGGGCAGGGGGGTCAAACCCTCCACTTT.

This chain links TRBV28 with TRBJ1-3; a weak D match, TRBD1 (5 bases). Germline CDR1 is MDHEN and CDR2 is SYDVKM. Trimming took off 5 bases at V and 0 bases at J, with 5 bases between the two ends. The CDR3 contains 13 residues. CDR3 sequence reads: CASSDSSGNTIYF. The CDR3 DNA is TGTGCCAGCAGTGACAGCTCTGGAAACACCATATATTTT.

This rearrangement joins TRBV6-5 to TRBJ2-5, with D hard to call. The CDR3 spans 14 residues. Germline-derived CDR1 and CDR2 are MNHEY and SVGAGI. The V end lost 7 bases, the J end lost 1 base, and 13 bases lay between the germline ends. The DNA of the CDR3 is TGTGCCAGCAAGGGTCAACCAGGCCAAGAGACCCAGTACTTC. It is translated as CASKGQPGQETQYF.

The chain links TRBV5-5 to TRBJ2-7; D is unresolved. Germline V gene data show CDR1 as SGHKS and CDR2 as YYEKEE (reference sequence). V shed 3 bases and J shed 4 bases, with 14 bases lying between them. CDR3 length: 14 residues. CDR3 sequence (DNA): TGTGCCAGCAGCTCACTTTCGGATGTATACGAGCAGTACTTC. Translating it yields CASSSLSDVYEQYF.

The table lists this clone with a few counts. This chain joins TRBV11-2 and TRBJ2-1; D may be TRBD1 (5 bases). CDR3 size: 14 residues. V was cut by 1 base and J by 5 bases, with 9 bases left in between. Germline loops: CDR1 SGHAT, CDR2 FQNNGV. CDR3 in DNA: TGTGCCAGCAGCTTAGGCCTCAGGGACAATGAGCAGTTCTTC. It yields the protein CASSLGLRDNEQFF.

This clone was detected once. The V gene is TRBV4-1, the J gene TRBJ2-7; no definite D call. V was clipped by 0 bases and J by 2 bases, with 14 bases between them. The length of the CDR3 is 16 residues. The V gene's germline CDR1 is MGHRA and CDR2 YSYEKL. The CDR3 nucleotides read TGCGCCAGCAGCCAAGATGGATCCAAGATCACCTACGAGCAGTACTTC. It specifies CASSQDGSKITYEQYF.

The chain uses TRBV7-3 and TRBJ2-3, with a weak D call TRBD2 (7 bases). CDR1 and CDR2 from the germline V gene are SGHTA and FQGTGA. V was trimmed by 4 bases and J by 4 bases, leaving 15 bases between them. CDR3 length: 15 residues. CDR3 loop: CASSSIAGAADTQYF. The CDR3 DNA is TGTGCCAGCAGCTCGATCGCGGGGGCAGCAGATACGCAGTATTTT.

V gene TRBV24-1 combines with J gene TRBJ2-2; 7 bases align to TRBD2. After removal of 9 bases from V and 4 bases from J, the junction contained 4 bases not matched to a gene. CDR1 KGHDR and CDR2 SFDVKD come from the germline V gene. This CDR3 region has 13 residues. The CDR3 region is CATGEGSTGELFF. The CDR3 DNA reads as TGTGCCACCGGGGAGGGCTCCACCGGGGAGCTGTTTTTT.

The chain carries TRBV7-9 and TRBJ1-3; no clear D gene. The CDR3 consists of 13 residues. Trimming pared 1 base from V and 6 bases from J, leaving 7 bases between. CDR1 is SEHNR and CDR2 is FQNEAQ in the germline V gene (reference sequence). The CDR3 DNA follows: TGTGCCAGCAGCTTAGGACGAGCAAACACCATATATTTT. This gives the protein CASSLGRANTIYF. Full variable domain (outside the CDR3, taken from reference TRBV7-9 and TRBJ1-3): DTGVSQNPRHKITKRGQNVTFRCDPISEHNRLYWYRQTLGQGPEFLTYFQNEAQLEKSRLLSDRFSAERPKGSFSTLEIQRTEQGDSAMYLCASSLGRANTIYFGEGSWLTVV.

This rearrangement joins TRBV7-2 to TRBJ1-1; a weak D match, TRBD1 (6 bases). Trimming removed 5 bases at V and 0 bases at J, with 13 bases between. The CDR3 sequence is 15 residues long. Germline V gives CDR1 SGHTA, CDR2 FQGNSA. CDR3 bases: TGTGCCAGCAGCCAGAAATACAGGGTGAACACTGAAGCTTTCTTT. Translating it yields CASSQKYRVNTEAFF.

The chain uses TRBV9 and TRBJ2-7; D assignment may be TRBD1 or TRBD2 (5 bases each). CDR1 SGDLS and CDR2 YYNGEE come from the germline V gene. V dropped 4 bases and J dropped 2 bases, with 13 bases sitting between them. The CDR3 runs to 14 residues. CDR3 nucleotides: TGTGCCAGCAGCTTCCGGGGCGAAGCCTACGAGCAGTACTTC. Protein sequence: CASSFRGEAYEQYF.

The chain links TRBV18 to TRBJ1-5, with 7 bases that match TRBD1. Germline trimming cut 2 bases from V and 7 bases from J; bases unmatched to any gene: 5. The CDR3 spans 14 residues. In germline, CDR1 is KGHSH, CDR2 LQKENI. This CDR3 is CASSPTGTDQPQHF. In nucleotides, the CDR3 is TGTGCCAGCTCACCAACGGGGACAGACCAGCCCCAGCATTTT.

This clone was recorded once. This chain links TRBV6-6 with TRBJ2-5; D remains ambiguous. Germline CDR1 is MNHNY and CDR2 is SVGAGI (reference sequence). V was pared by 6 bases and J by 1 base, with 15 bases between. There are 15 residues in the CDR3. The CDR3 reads CASSRSLGGQETQYF. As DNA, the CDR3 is TGTGCCAGCAGCCGATCCCTTGGCGGCCAAGAGACCCAGTACTTC.

The CDR3 DNA sequence: TGTGCCAGCAGCTTGGTCGGGGGCGGCTCCTACGAGCAGTACTTC. This codes for CASSLVGGGSYEQYF. The chain couples TRBV5-4 to TRBJ2-7; D is perhaps TRBD1 or TRBD2 (6 bases each). There are 15 residues in the CDR3. Germline CDR1 is SGHNT and CDR2 is YYREEE (reference sequence). Trimming left V 0 bases short and J 0 bases short, with 10 bases between.

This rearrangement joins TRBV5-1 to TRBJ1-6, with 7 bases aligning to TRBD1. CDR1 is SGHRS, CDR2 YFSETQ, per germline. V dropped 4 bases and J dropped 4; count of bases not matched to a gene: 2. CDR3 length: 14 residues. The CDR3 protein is CASSPTGYNSPLHF. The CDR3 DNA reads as TGCGCCAGCAGCCCGACAGGGTATAATTCACCCCTCCACTTT.

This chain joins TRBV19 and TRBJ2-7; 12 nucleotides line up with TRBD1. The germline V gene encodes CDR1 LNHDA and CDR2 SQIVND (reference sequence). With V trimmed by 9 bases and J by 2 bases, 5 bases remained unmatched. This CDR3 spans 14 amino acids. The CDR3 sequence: CARPGQGAPYEQYF. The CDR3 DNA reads TGTGCCAGGCCGGGACAGGGGGCTCCCTACGAGCAGTACTTC.